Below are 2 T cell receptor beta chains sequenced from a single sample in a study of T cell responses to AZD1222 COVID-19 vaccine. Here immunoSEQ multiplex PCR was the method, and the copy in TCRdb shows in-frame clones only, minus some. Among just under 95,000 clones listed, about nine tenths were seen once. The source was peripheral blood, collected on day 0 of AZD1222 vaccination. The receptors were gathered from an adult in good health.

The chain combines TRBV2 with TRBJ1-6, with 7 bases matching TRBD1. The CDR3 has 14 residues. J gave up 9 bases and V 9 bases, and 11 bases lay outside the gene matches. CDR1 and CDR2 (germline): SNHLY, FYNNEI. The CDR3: CASERQGGISPLHF. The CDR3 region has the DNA TGTGCCAGTGAGAGACAGGGCGGAATTTCACCCCTCCACTTT. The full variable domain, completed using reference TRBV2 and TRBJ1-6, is EPEVTQTPSHQVTQMGQEVILRCVPISNHLYFYWYRQILGQKVEFLVSFYNNEISEKSEIFDDQFSVERPDGSNFTLKIRSTKLEDSAMYFCASERQGGISPLHFGNGTRLTVT.

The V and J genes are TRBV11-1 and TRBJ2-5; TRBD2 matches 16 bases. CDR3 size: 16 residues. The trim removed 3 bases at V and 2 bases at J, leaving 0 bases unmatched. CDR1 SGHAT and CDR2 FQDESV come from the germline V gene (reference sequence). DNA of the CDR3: TGTGCCAGCAGCTTGGGACTAGCGGGGGGGCAAGAGACCCAGTACTTC. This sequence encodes CASSLGLAGGQETQYF.